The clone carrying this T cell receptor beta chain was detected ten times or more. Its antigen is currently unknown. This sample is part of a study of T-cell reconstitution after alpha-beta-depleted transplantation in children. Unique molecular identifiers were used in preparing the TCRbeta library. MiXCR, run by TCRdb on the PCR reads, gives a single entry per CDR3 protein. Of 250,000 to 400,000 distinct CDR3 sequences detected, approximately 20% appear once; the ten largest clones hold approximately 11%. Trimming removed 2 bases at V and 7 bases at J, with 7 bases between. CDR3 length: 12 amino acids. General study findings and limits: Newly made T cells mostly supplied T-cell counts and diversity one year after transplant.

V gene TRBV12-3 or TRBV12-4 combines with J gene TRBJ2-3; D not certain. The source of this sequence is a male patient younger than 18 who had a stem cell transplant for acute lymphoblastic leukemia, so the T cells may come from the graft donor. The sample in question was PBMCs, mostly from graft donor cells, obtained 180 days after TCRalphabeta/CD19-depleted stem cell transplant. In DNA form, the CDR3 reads TGTGCCAGCAGTTTACCCTCGTATACGCAGTATTTT. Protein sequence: CASSLPSYTQYF.